The clone carrying this T cell receptor beta chain was observed a few times. Preparing the TCRbeta library involved the use of unique molecular identifiers. MiXCR was run by TCRdb on the PCR reads, yielding one entry per CDR3 protein. The sample carries hundreds of thousands of distinct CDR3 sequences, 15% to 20% recorded once. The entry originates in a study of T-cell reconstitution after alpha-beta-depleted transplantation in children. Germline CDR1 SGHDT, CDR2 YYEEEE. V shed 2 bases, J shed 2 bases, and the junction held 5 bases outside the gene matches. The CDR3 is 16 amino acids. The sample was PBMCs, mostly from graft donor cells, taken 360 days after TCRalphabeta/CD19-depleted stem cell transplant. The receptor was derived from a male patient aged 10 to 17 who had a stem cell transplant for acute lymphoblastic leukemia, so the T cells may come from the graft donor. V is TRBV5-6 and J is TRBJ2-1; TRBD2 matches at 9 bases. CDR3 bases: TGTGCCAGCAGCTTTAGCGGGAGAACGCCCTACAATGAGCAGTTCTTC. It yields the protein CASSFSGRTPYNEQFF.